This T cell receptor (beta chain) was captured in a study of T-cell reconstitution after alpha-beta-depleted transplantation in children. Findings and limits, study-wide: T cells produced anew were the main source of T-cell counts and diversity one year after transplant. By about two months after transplant, alpha-beta T cells reportedly arose from several hundred graft clones that had expanded.

As it was prepared, the TCRbeta library received unique molecular identifiers. TCRdb reprocessed the PCR reads via MiXCR and lists one record per CDR3 protein. In the table there are approximately 520,000 distinct CDR3 sequences, about an eighth of which are singletons. Trimming pared 0 bases from V and 7 bases from J, leaving 4 bases between. This CDR3 comprises 11 residues. Germline lookup yields CDR1 SQVTM and CDR2 ANQGSEA. As concerns this clonotype: What it recognizes is unknown.

The TCR originated in a female patient aged 2 to 10 who had a stem cell transplant for aplastic anemia, so the T cells may come from the graft donor. The material sequenced was PBMCs, mostly from graft donor cells, taken 180 days after TCRalphabeta/CD19-depleted stem cell transplant. The chain links TRBV29-1 to TRBJ1-3; D uncertain. In DNA form, the CDR3 reads TGCAGCGTTGAAGATTACAACACCATATATTTT. Its translation is CSVEDYNTIYF.